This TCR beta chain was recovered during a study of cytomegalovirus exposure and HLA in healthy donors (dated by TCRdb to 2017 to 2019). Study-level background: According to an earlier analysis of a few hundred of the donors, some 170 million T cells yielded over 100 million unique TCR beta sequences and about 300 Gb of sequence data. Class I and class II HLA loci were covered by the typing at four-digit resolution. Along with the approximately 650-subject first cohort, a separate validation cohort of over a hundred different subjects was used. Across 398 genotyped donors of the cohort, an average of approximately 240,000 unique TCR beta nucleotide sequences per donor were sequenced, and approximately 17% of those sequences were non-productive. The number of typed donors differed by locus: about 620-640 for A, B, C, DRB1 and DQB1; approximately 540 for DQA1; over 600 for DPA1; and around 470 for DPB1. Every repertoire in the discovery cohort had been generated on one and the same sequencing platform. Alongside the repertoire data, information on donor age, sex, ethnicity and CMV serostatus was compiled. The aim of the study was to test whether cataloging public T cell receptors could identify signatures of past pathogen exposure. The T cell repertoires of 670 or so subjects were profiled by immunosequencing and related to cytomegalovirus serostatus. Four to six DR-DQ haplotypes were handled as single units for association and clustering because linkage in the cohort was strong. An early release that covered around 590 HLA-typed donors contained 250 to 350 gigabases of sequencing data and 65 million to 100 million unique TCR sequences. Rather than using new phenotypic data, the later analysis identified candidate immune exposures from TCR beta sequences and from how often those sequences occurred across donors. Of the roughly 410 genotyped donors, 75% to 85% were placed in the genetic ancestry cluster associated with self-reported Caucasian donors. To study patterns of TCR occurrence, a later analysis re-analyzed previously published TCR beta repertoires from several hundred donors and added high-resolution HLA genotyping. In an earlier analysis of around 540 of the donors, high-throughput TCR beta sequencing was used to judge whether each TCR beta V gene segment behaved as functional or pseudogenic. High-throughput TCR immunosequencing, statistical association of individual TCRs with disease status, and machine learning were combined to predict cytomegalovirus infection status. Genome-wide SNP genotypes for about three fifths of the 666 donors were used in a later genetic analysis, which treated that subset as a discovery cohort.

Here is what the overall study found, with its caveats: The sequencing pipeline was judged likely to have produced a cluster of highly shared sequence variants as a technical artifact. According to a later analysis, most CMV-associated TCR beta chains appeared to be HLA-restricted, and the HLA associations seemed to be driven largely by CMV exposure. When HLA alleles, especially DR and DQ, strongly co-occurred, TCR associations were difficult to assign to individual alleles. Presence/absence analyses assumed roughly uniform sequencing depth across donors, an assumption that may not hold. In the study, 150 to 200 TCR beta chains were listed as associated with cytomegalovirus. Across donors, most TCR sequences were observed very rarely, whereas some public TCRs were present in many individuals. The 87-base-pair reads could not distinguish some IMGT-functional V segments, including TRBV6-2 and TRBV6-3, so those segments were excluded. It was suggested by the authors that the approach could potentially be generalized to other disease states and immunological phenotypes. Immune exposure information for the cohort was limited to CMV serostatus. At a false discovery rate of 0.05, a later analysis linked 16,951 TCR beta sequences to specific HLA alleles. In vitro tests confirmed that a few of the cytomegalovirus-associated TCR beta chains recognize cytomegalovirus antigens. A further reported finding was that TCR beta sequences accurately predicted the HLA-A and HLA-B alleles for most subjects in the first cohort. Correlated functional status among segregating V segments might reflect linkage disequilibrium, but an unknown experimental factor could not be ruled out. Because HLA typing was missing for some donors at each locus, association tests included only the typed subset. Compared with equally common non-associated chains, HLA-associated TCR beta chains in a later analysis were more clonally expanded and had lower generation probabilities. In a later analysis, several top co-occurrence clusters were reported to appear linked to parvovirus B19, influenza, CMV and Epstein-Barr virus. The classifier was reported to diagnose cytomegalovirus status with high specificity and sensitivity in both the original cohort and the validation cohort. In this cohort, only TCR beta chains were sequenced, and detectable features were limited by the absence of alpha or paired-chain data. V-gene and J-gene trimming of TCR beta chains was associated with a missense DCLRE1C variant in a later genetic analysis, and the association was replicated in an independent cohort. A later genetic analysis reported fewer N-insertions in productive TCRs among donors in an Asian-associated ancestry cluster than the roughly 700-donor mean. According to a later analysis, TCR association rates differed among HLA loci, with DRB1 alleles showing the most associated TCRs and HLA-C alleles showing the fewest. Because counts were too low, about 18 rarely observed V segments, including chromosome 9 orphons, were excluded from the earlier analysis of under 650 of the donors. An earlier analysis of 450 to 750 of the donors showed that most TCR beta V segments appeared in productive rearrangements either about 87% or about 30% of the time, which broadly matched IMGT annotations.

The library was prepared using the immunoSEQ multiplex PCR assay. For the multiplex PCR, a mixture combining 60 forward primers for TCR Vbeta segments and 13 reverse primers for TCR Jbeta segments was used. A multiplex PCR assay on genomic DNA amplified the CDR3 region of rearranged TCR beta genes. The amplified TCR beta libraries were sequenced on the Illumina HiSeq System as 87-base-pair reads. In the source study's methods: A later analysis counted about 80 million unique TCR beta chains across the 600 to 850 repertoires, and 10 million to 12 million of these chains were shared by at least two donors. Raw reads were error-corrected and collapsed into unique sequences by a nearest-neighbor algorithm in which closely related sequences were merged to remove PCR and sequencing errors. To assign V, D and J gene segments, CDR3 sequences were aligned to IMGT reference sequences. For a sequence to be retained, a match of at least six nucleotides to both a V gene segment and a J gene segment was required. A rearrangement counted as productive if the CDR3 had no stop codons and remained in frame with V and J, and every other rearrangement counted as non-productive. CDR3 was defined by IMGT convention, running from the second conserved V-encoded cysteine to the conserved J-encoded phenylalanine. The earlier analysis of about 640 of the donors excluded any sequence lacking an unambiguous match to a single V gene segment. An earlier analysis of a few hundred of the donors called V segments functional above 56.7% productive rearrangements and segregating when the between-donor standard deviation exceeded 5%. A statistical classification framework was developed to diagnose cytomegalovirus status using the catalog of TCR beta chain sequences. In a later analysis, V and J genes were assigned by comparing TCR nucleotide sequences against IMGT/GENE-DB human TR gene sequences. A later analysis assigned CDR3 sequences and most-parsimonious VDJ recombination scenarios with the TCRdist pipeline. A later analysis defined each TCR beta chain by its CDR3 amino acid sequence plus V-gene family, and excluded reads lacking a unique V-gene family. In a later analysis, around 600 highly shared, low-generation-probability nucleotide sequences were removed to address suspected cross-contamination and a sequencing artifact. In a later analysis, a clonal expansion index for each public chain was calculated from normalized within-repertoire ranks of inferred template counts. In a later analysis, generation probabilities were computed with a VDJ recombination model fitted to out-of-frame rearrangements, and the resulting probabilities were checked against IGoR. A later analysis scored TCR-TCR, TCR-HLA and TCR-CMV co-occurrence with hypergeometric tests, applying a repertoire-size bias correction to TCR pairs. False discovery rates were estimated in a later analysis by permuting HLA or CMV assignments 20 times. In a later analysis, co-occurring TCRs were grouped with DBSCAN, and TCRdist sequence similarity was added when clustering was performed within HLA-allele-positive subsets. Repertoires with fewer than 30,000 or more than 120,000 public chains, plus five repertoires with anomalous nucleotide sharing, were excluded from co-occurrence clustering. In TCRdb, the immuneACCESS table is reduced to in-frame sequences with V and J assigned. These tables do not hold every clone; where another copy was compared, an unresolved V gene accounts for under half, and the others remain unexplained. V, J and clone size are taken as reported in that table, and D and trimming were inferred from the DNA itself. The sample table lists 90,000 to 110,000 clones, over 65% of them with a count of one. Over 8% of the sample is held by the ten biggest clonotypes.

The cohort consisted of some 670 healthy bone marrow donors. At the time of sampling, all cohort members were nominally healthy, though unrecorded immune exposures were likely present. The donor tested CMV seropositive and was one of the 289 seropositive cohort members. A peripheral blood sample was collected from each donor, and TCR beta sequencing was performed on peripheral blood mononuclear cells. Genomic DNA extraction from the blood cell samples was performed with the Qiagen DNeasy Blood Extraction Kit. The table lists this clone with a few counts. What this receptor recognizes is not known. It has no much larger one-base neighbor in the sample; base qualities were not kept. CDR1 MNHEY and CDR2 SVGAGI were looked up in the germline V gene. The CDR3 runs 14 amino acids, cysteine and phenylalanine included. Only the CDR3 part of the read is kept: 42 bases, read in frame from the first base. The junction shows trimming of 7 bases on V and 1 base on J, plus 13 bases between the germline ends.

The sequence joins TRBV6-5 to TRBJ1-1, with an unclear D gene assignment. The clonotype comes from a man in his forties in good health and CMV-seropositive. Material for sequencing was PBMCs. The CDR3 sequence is CASTPTSRNTEAFF. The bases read TGTGCCAGCACCCCAACATCTCGGAACACTGAAGCTTTCTTT.